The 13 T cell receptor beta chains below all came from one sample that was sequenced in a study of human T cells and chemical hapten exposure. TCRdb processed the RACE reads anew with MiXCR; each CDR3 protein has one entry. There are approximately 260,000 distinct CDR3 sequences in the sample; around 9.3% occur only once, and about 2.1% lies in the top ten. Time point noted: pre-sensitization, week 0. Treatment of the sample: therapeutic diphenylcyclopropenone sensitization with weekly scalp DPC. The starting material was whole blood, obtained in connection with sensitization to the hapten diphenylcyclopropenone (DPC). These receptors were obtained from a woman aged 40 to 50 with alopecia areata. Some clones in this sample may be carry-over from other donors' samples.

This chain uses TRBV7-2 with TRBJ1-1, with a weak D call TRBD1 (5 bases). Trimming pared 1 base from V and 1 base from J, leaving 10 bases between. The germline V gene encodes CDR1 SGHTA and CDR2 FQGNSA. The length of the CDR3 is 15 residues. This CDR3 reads CASSLDGHQNTEAFF. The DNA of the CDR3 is TGTGCCAGCAGCTTAGACGGACATCAGAACACTGAAGCTTTCTTT. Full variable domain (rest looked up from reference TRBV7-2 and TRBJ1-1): GAGVSQSPSNKVTEKGKDVELRCDPISGHTALYWYRQSLGQGLEFLIYFQGNSAPDKSGLPSDRFSAERTGGSVSTLTIQRTQQEDSAVYLCASSLDGHQNTEAFFGQGTRLTVV.

The CDR3 sequence: CASSTQASGRVDTQYF. The CDR3 region has the DNA TGTGCCAGCAGCACCCAAGCTAGCGGGAGGGTTGATACGCAGTATTTT. V and J are TRBV7-2 and TRBJ2-3; TRBD2 agrees at 12 bases. The ends lost 5 bases at V and 6 bases at J; junction bases unmatched: 9. The CDR3 totals 16 residues. The germline CDR1 and CDR2 sequences are SGHTA and FQGNSA.

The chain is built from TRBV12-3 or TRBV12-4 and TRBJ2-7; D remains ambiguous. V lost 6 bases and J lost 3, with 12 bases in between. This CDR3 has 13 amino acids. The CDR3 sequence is CASSLQRYYEQYF. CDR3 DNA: TGTGCCAGCAGCTTACAGCGTTACTACGAGCAGTACTTC.

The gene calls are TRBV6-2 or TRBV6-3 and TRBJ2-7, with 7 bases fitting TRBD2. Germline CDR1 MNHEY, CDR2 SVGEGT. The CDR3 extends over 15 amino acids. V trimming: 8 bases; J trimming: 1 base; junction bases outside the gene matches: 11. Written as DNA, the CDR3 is TGTGCCAGCGATAATGGGCTAGCGGCGTCCTACGAGCAGTACTTC. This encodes CASDNGLAASYEQYF.

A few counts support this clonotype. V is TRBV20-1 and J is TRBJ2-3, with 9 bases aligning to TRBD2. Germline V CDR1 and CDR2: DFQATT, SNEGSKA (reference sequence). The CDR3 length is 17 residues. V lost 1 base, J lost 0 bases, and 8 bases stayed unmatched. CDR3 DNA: TGCAGTGCTAGAGTACCGAGGCGGGAGGGAAGCACAGATACGCAGTATTTT. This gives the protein CSARVPRREGSTDTQYF.

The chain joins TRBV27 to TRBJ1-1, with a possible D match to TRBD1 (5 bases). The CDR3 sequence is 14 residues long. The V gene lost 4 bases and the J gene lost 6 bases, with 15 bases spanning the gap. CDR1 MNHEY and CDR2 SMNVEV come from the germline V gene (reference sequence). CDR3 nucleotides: TGTGCCAGCAGTTATCGGTGGGGCGGACCTGAAGCTTTCTTT. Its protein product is CASSYRWGGPEAFF.

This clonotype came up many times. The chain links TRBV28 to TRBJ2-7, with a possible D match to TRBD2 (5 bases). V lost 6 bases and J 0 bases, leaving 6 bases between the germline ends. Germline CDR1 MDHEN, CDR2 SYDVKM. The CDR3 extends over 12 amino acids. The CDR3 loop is CASSGNSYEQYF. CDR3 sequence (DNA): TGTGCCAGCAGCGGGAACTCCTACGAGCAGTACTTC. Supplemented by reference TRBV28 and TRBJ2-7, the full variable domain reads DVKVTQSSRYLVKRTGEKVFLECVQDMDHENMFWYRQDPGLGLRLIYFSYDVKMKEKGDIPEGYSVSREKKERFSLILESASTNQTSMYLCASSGNSYEQYFGPGTRLTVT.

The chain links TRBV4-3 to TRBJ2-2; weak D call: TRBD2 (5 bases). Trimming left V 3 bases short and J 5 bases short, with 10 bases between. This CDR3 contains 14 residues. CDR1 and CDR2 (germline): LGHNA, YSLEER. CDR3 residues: CASSHGLGTGELFF. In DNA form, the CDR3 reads TGCGCCAGCAGCCACGGACTTGGGACCGGGGAGCTGTTTTTT.

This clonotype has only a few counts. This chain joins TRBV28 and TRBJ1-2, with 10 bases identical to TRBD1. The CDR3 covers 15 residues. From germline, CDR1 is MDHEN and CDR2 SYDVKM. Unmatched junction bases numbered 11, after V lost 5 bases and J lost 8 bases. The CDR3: CASSNPDRGRGGYTF. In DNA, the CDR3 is TGTGCCAGCAGTAACCCCGACAGGGGGCGCGGAGGCTACACCTTC.

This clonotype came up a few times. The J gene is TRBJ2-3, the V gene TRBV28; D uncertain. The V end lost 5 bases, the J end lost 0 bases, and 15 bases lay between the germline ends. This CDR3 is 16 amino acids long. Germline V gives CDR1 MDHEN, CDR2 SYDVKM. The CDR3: CASSPRRDASTDTQYF. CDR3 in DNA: TGTGCCAGCAGTCCCCGGCGCGACGCTAGCACAGATACGCAGTATTTT. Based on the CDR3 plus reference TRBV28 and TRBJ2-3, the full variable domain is DVKVTQSSRYLVKRTGEKVFLECVQDMDHENMFWYRQDPGLGLRLIYFSYDVKMKEKGDIPEGYSVSREKKERFSLILESASTNQTSMYLCASSPRRDASTDTQYFGPGTRLTVL.

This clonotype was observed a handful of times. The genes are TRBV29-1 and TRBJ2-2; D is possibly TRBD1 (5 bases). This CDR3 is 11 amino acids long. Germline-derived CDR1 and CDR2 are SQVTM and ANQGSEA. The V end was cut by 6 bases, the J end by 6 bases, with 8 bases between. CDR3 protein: CSVVRAGELFF. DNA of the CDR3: TGCAGCGTAGTCAGGGCCGGGGAGCTGTTTTTT.

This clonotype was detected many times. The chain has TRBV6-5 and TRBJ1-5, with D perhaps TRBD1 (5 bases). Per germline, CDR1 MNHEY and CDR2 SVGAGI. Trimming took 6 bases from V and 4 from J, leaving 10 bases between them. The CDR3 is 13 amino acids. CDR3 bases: TGTGCCAGCAGCATCAGGGTTAATCAGCCCCAGCATTTT. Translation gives CASSIRVNQPQHF.

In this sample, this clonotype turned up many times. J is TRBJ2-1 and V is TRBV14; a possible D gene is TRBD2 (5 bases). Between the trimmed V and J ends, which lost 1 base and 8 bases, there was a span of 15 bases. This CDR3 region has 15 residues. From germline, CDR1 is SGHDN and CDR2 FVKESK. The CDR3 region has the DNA TGTGCCAGCAGCCAAGGTGCCTACGGGATCGATGAGCAGTTCTTC. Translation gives CASSQGAYGIDEQFF.